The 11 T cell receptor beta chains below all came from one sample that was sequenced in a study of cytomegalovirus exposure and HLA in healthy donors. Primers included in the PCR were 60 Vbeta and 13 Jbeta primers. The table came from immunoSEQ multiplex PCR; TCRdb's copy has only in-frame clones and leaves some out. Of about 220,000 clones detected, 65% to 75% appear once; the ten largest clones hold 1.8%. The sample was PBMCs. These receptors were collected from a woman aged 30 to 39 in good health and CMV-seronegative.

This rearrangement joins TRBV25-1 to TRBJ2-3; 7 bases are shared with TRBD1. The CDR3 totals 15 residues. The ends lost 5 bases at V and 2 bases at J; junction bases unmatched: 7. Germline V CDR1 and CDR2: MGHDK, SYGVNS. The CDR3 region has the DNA TGTGCCAGCAGTTTGACAGGGTCTTTCACAGATACGCAGTATTTT. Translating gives CASSLTGSFTDTQYF.

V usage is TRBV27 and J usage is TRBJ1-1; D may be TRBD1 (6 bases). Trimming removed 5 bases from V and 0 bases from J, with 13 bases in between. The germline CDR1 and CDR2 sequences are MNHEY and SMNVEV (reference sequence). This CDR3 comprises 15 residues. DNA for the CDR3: TGTGCCAGCAGTCATCAACGACAGGTGAACACTGAAGCTTTCTTT. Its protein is CASSHQRQVNTEAFF.

The chain's CDR3 is CASSSGTSGIDEQFF. In DNA, the CDR3 is TGTGCCAGCAGCTCCGGGACTAGCGGGATTGATGAGCAGTTCTTC. The V and J genes are TRBV7-3 and TRBJ2-1, with 13 bases identical to TRBD2. Germline CDR1 and CDR2: SGHTA and FQGTGA. Trimming took 4 bases from V and 8 from J; bases not matched to a gene: 5. There are 15 residues in the CDR3.

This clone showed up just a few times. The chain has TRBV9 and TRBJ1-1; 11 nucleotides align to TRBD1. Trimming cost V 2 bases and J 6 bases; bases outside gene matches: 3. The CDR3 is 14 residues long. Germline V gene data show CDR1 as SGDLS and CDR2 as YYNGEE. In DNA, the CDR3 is TGTGCCAGCAGCGTGGACAGGGGGCTTTCTGAAGCTTTCTTT. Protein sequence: CASSVDRGLSEAFF.

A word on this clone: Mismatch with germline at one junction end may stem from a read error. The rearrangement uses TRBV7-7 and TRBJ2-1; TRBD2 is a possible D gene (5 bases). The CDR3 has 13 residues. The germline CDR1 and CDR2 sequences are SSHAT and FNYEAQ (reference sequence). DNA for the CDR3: TGTGCTAGCAGCGTCACCCCGGGAACTTCGCAGTTCTTC. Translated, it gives CASSVTPGTSQFF.

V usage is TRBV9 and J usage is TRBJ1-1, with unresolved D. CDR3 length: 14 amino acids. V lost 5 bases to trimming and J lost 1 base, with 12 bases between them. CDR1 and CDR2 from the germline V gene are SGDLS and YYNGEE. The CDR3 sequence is CASSPPGKNTEAFF. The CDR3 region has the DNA TGTGCCAGCAGTCCGCCGGGTAAGAACACTGAAGCTTTCTTT.

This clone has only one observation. CDR3 DNA sequence: TGTGCCAGCAGCCCCTTGGCTGCGGGAGGGCGAAGGGAGACCCAGTACTTC. Translated: CASSPLAAGGRRETQYF. The rearrangement links TRBV9 to TRBJ2-5, with 9 bases identical to TRBD2. Looked up from germline, CDR1 is SGDLS and CDR2 is YYNGEE. The CDR3 has 17 residues. Trimming cost V 4 bases and J 5 bases; bases outside gene matches: 15.

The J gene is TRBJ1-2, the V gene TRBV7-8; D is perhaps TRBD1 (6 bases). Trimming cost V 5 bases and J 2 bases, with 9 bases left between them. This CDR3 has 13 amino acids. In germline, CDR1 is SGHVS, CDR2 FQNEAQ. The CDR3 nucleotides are TGTGCCAGCAGCCTCGGACAGAACTATGGCTACACCTTC. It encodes CASSLGQNYGYTF.

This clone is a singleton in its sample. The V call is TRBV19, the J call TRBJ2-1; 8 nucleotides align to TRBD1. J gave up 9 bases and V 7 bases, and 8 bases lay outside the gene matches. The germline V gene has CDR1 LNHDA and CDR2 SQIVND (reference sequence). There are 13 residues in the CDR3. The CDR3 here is CASIDRGWGEQFF. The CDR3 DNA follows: TGTGCCAGTATTGACAGGGGCTGGGGTGAGCAGTTCTTC.

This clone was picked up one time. The CDR3 DNA sequence: TGCGCCAGCAGCAAGGACAGGGACTCCTACAATGAGCAGTTCTTC. This sequence encodes CASSKDRDSYNEQFF. The rearrangement links TRBV5-1 to TRBJ2-1, with TRBD1 identical over 8 bases. The length of the CDR3 is 15 residues. Germline V CDR1 and CDR2: SGHRS, YFSETQ. Trimming at V came to 4 bases and at J to 0 bases, leaving 3 bases not matched to a gene.

As DNA, the CDR3 is TGCGCCAGCAGCCAAGATCAAGGACAGGGTAGCTACGAGCAGTACTTC. It codes for CASSQDQGQGSYEQYF. J is TRBJ2-7 and V is TRBV4-1; the match to TRBD1 covers 8 bases. Germline V CDR1 and CDR2: MGHRA, YSYEKL. The CDR3 loop spans 16 amino acids. The J segment lost 3 bases and the V segment lost 0 bases, leaving 7 bases of the junction unmatched.